This T cell receptor (beta chain) stems from a study of blood T cell repertoires in COVID-19. Method: immunoSEQ multiplex PCR; TCRdb's copy keeps in-frame clones and lacks some. There are about 330,000 clones in the sample; roughly 87% occur only once, and roughly 1% lies in the top ten. Recovery meant two consecutive negative NP/OP PCR tests, professional clearance, or resolved symptoms. Germline CDR1 LNHDA, CDR2 SQIVND (reference sequence). CDR3 size: 16 residues. The ends were cut back, 5 bases at V and 0 bases at J, with 14 bases in the middle. The count of this clone is one. This chain uses TRBV19 with TRBJ1-5; D remains ambiguous. Sequenced sample: PBMCs or T cells enriched from blood (not recorded which). The receptor was isolated from a woman in her 30s who had recovered from COVID-19. Here the CDR3 reads CASSSPGPLSNQPQHF. CDR3 nucleotides: TGTGCCAGTAGTTCCCCGGGTCCTCTTAGCAATCAGCCCCAGCATTTT. The full variable domain, rest sourced from reference TRBV19 and TRBJ1-5, is DGGITQSPKYLFRKEGQNVTLSCEQNLNHDAMYWYRQDPGQGLRLIYYSQIVNDFQKGDIAEGYSVSREKKESFPLTVTSAQKNPTAFYLCASSSPGPLSNQPQHFGDGTRLSIL.